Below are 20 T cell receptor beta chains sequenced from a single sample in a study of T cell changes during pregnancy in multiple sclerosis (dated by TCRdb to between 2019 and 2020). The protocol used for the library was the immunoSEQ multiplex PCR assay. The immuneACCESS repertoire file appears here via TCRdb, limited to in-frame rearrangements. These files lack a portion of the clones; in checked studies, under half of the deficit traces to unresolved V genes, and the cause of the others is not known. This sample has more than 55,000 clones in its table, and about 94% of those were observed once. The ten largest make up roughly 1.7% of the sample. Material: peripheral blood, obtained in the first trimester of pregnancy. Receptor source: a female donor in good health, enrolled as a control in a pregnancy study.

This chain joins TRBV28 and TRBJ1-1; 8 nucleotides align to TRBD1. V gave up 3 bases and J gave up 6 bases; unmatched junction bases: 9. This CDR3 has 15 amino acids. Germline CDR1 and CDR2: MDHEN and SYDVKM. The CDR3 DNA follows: TGTGCCAGCAGTTTGTCCCCAGGGGGCTTCGCTGAAGCTTTCTTT. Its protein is CASSLSPGGFAEAFF.

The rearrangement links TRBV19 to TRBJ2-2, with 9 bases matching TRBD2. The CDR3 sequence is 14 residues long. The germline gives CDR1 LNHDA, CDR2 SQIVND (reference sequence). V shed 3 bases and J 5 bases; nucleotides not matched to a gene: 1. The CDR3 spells CASSMLAGTGELFF. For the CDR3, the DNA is TGTGCCAGTAGTATGCTAGCGGGGACCGGGGAGCTGTTTTTT.

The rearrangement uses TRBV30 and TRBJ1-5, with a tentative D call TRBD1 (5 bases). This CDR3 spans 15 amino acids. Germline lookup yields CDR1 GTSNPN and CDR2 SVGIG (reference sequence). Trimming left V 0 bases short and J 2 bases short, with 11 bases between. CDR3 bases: TGTGCCTGGAGTGTAGGGGAATGGGGCAATCAGCCCCAGCATTTT. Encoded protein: CAWSVGEWGNQPQHF.

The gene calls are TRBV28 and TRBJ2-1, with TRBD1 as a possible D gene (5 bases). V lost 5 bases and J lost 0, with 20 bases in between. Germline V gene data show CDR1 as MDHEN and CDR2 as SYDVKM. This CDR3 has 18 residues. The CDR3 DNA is TGTGCCAGCAGTAGCAAACAGGCACAAAAGAGCTCCTACAATGAGCAGTTCTTC. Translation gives CASSSKQAQKSSYNEQFF.

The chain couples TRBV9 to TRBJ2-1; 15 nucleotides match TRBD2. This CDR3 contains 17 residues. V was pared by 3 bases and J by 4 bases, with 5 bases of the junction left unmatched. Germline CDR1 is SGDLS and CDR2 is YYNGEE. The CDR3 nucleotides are TGTGCCAGCAGCGCCCTAGGACTAGCGGGAGGGTACAATGAGCAGTTCTTC. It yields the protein CASSALGLAGGYNEQFF.

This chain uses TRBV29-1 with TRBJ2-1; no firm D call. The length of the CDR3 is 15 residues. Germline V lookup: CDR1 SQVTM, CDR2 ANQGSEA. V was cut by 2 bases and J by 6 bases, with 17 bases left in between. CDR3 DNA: TGCAGCGTTGAACTTTGGCAAGAATTAATCAATGAGCAGTTCTTC. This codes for CSVELWQELINEQFF.

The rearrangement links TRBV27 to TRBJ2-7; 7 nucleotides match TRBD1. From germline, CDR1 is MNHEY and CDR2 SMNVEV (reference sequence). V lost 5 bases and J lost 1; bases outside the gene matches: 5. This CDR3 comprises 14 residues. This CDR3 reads CASSHRDSSYEQYF. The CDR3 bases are TGTGCCAGCAGTCACCGGGACAGTTCCTACGAGCAGTACTTC.

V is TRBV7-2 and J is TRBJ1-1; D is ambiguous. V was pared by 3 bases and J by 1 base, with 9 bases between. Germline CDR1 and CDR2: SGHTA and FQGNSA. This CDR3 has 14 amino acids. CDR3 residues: CASSFFQANTEAFF. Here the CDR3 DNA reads TGTGCCAGCAGCTTCTTTCAGGCGAACACTGAAGCTTTCTTT.

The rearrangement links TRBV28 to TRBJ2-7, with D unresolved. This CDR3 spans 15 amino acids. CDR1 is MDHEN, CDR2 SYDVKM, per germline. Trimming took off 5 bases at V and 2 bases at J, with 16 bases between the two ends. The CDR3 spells CASSPSSAPPYEQYF. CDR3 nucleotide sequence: TGTGCCAGCAGTCCATCTAGTGCCCCCCCCTACGAGCAGTACTTC.

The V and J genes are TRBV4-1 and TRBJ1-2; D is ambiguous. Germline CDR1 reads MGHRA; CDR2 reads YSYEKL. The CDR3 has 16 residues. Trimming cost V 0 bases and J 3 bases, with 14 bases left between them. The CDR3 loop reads CASSQEIVPRDYGYTF. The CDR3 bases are TGCGCCAGCAGCCAAGAAATAGTCCCGAGGGACTATGGCTACACCTTC.

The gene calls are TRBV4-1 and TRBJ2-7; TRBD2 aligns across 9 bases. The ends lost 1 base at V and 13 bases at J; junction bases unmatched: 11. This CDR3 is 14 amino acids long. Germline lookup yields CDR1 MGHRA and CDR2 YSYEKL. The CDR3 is CASSQGGAGGRRYF. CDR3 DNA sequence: TGCGCCAGCAGCCAAGGGGGAGCGGGAGGCCGACGATACTTC.

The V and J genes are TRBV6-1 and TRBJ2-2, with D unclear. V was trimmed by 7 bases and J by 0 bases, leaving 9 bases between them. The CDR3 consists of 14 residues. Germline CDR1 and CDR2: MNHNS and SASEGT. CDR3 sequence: CASIDISNTGELFF. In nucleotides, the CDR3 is TGTGCCAGCATCGACATATCGAACACCGGGGAGCTGTTTTTT.

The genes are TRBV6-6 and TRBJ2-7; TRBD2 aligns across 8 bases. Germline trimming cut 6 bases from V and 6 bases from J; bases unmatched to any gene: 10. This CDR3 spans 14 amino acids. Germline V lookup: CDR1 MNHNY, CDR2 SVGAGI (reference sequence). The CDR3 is CASSPSRGAGEQYF. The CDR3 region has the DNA TGTGCCAGCAGCCCTTCGCGGGGGGCGGGCGAGCAGTACTTC.

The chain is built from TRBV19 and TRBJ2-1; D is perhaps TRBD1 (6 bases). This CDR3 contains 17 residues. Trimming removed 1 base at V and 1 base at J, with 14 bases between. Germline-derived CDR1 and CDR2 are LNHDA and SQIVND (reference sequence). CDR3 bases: TGTGCCAGTAGTATAGCCACAGGGCTTGGATCCTACAATGAGCAGTTCTTC. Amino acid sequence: CASSIATGLGSYNEQFF.

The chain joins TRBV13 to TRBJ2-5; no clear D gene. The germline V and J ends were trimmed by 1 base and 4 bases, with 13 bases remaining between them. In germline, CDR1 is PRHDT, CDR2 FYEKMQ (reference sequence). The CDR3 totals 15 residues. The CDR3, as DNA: TGTGCCAGCAGCTTAGAGTCAGTCGGGTCAGAGACCCAGTACTTC. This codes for CASSLESVGSETQYF. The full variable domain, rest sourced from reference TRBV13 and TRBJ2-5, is AAGVIQSPRHLIKEKRETATLKCYPIPRHDTVYWYQQGPGQDPQFLISFYEKMQSDKGSIPDRFSAQQFSDYHSELNMSSLELGDSALYFCASSLESVGSETQYFGPGTRLLVL.

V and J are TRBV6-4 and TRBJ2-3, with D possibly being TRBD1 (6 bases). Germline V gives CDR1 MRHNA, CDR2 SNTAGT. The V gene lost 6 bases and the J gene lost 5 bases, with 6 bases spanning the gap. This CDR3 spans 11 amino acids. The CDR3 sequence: CASRTGDTQYF. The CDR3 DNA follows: TGTGCCAGCAGGACAGGAGATACGCAGTATTTT.

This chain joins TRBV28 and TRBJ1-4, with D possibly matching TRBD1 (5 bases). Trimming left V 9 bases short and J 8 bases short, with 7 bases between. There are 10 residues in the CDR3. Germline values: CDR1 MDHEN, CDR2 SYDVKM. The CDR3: CASWGEKLFF. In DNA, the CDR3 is TGTGCCAGTTGGGGCGAAAAACTGTTTTTT. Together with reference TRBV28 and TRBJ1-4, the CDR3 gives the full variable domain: DVKVTQSSRYLVKRTGEKVFLECVQDMDHENMFWYRQDPGLGLRLIYFSYDVKMKEKGDIPEGYSVSREKKERFSLILESASTNQTSMYLCASWGEKLFFGSGTQLSVL.

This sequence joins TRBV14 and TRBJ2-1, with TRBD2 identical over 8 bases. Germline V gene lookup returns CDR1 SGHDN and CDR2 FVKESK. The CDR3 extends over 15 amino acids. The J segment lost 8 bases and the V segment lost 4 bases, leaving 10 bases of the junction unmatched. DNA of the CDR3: TGTGCCAGCAGCCTGCCGGGACTAGGTTCACATGAGCAGTTCTTC. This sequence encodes CASSLPGLGSHEQFF.

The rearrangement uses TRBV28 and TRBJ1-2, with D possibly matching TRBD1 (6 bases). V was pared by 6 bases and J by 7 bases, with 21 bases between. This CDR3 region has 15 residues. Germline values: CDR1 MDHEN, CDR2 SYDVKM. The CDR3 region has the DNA TGTGCCAGCAGGGCTACGGACAGCCCCTGGACTGGCTACACCTTC. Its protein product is CASRATDSPWTGYTF.

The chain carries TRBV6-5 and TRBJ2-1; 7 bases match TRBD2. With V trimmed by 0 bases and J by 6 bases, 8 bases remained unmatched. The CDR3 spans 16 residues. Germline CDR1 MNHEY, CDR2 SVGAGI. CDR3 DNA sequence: TGTGCCAGCAGTTACTCCTATGAGGGAGGGGCCAATGAGCAGTTCTTC. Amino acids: CASSYSYEGGANEQFF.